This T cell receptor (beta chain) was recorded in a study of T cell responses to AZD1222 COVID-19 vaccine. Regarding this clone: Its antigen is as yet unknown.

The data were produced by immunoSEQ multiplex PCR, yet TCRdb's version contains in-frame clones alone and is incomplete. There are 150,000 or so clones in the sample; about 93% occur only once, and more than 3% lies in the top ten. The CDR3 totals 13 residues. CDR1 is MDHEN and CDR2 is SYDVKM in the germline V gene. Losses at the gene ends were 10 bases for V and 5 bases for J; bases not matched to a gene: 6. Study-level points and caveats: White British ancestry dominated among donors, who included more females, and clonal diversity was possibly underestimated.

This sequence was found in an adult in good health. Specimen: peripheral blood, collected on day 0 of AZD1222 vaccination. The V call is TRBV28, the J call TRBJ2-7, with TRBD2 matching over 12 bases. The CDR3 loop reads CATRTSGIHEQYF. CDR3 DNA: TGTGCCACCCGGACTAGCGGGATCCACGAGCAGTACTTC.